This is a list of T cell receptor beta chains from one sample in a study of T cell responses to AZD1222 COVID-19 vaccine. Method: immunoSEQ multiplex PCR; TCRdb's copy keeps in-frame clones and lacks some. This sample has about 150,000 clones, with more than 85% found just once. The sequencing used peripheral blood, collected on day 0 of AZD1222 vaccination. Receptors originate from an adult in good health. CDR3s include the opening cysteine and the closing phenylalanine or tryptophan. The order of the fields is CDR3 protein, V gene, CDR3 length.

cdr3_aa: CASSLVQGGDGYTF
v_call: TRBV27
cdr3_length: 14

cdr3_aa: CASSLQAGGNYNEQFF
v_call: TRBV5-1
cdr3_length: 16

cdr3_aa: CASSLDSPLHF
v_call: TRBV7-9
cdr3_length: 11

cdr3_aa: CAWSVLGQGAFSAQHF
v_call: TRBV30
cdr3_length: 16

cdr3_aa: CASSLAGLQETQYF
v_call: TRBV6-5
cdr3_length: 14

cdr3_aa: CATSDPGQGRTDTQYF
v_call: TRBV24-1
cdr3_length: 16

cdr3_aa: CASSRDNNSPLHF
v_call: TRBV4-3
cdr3_length: 13

cdr3_aa: CASSPRGLRGADHRAKNIQYF
v_call: TRBV27
cdr3_length: 21

cdr3_aa: CASSDTGLDHPQHF
v_call: TRBV6-1
cdr3_length: 14

cdr3_aa: CASSKAASGGAGETQYF
v_call: TRBV19
cdr3_length: 17

cdr3_aa: CASTRQTGYNYGYTF
v_call: TRBV2
cdr3_length: 15

cdr3_aa: CAWSVSVNYGYTF
v_call: TRBV30
cdr3_length: 13

cdr3_aa: CASSFGTAGNTIYF
v_call: TRBV3-1/TRBV3-2
cdr3_length: 14

cdr3_aa: CASRTRGGSAEQFF
v_call: TRBV3-1/TRBV3-2
cdr3_length: 14

cdr3_aa: CASSLRADGNTIYF
v_call: TRBV7-8
cdr3_length: 14

cdr3_aa: CASSPTGTLSNQPQHF
v_call: TRBV18
cdr3_length: 16

cdr3_aa: CASSLDRSSNQPQHF
v_call: TRBV2
cdr3_length: 15

cdr3_aa: CASSALPGQGGEKLFF
v_call: TRBV6-2/TRBV6-3
cdr3_length: 16

cdr3_aa: CASSLGGRAFEQYF
v_call: TRBV11-2
cdr3_length: 14

cdr3_aa: CASPRTVSFNYGYTF
v_call: TRBV2
cdr3_length: 15

cdr3_aa: CASSSRDRGGNTIYF
v_call: TRBV6-6
cdr3_length: 15

cdr3_aa: CASSPAATPRDYGYTF
v_call: TRBV18
cdr3_length: 16

cdr3_aa: CASSLFTPGQGYGYTF
v_call: TRBV5-6
cdr3_length: 16

cdr3_aa: CAISAAGSYEQYF
v_call: TRBV10-3
cdr3_length: 13

cdr3_aa: CASSLPLSSDSEYYGYTF
v_call: TRBV7-2
cdr3_length: 18

cdr3_aa: CASSLGAGSGGAFF
v_call: TRBV7-8
cdr3_length: 14

cdr3_aa: CSVKAGTSSEPQHF
v_call: TRBV29-1
cdr3_length: 14

cdr3_aa: CASSLAYSRSYNEQFF
v_call: TRBV7-9
cdr3_length: 16

cdr3_aa: CASSPGQGASMTEAFF
v_call: TRBV18
cdr3_length: 16

cdr3_aa: CASSQVSQVYEQYF
v_call: TRBV14
cdr3_length: 14

cdr3_aa: CASSQDWSPSITQYF
v_call: TRBV4-2
cdr3_length: 15

cdr3_aa: CASSLGLGQGAIYEQYF
v_call: TRBV7-8
cdr3_length: 17

cdr3_aa: CAWSRRDSFHQETQYF
v_call: TRBV30
cdr3_length: 16

cdr3_aa: CASSVVGANEQFF
v_call: TRBV9
cdr3_length: 13

cdr3_aa: CASSEGAASTDTQYF
v_call: TRBV2
cdr3_length: 15

cdr3_aa: CASSLDRLGGNSPLHF
v_call: TRBV11-2
cdr3_length: 16

cdr3_aa: CASNPGGSNQPQHF
v_call: TRBV19
cdr3_length: 14

cdr3_aa: CASSLAGVGGQETQYF
v_call: TRBV5-1
cdr3_length: 16

cdr3_aa: CASSFLDTYGYTF
v_call: TRBV5-6
cdr3_length: 13

cdr3_aa: CASSFTGNTEAFF
v_call: TRBV5-4
cdr3_length: 13

cdr3_aa: CATSDSGGGGQETQYF
v_call: TRBV24-1
cdr3_length: 16

cdr3_aa: CASRLEGNTEAFF
v_call: TRBV12-2
cdr3_length: 13

cdr3_aa: CASRHNTEAFF
v_call: TRBV12-3/TRBV12-4
cdr3_length: 11

cdr3_aa: CATSRDSDQPQHF
v_call: TRBV10-3
cdr3_length: 13

cdr3_aa: CASSWGQGNSPLHF
v_call: TRBV28
cdr3_length: 14

cdr3_aa: CASSEGTPPVRSGYTF
v_call: TRBV9
cdr3_length: 16

cdr3_aa: CASSGSGRSSYNEQFF
v_call: TRBV4-1
cdr3_length: 16